This T cell receptor beta chain was retrieved from a study of beta chain features in type 1 diabetes. There are a few counts of this clone. Expressed TCRB transcripts were sequenced, since all the RNA that had been isolated was reverse transcribed. Using immunoSEQ multiplex PCR, the repertoire was profiled, and TCRdb retains in-frame clones only, with some absent. The table includes about 220,000 clones, about 11% detected once. This CDR3 is 15 amino acids long. Germline lookup yields CDR1 SGHVS and CDR2 FNYEAQ. V lost 5 bases to trimming and J lost 11 bases; unmatched junction nucleotides: 10. The chain recombines TRBV7-6 with TRBJ2-3, with TRBD2 identical over 13 bases. The sequence derives from a man in his late teens or twenties in good health. Sequencing used central memory CD4+ T cells from blood. The CDR3 DNA reads TGTGCCAGCAGCCCCGCCGGGACTAGCGGGACCAAGCAGTATTTT. Its protein is CASSPAGTSGTKQYF.